Sequencing of this T cell receptor (beta chain) was carried out in a study of cytomegalovirus exposure and HLA in healthy donors. The V end lost 0 bases, the J end lost 1 base, and 13 bases lay between the germline ends. This CDR3 spans 16 amino acids. Germline CDR1 reads MGHRA; CDR2 reads YSYEKL. Repertoires were generated with immunoSEQ multiplex PCR, while TCRdb's copy carries only in-frame clones and drops some. The table lists 250,000 to 350,000 clones, approximately 87% of them singletons, with around 0.92% in the top ten. What was sequenced was PBMCs. This sequence was found in a woman under 30 in good health and CMV-seronegative. The chain is built from TRBV4-1 and TRBJ2-7; D is uncertain. The CDR3 region is CASSQEESGRSYEQYF. DNA of the CDR3: TGCGCCAGCAGCCAAGAAGAGTCAGGTAGATCCTACGAGCAGTACTTC.